This record covers a single T cell receptor beta chain. Its antigen remains unknown. The PCR made use of 60 Vbeta and 13 Jbeta primers. Measured with immunoSEQ multiplex PCR; TCRdb has only the in-frame clones, and not every one. The sample includes roughly 120,000 clones, around 8.5% of them seen just once. This CDR3 has 14 amino acids. The germline gives CDR1 SGHDT, CDR2 YYEEEE. Trimming shortened V by 2 bases and J by 2 bases, and 8 bases separated the two germline ends. These data come from a study of cytomegalovirus exposure and HLA in healthy donors. On the study more broadly: Counted in an early data release were about 85 million unique TCRs from HLA-typed donors.

General study points: Later analysis indicated greater clonal expansion among HLA-associated TCR beta chains than among equally common other chains.

The TCR sequence derives from a man aged 35 to 55 in good health and CMV-seronegative. The chain has TRBV5-6 and TRBJ2-4, with a possible D match to TRBD2 (5 bases). Sequenced material: PBMCs. The CDR3 sequence: CASSFSGSKNIQYF. The CDR3 bases are TGTGCCAGCAGCTTCAGCGGATCCAAAAACATTCAGTACTTC.